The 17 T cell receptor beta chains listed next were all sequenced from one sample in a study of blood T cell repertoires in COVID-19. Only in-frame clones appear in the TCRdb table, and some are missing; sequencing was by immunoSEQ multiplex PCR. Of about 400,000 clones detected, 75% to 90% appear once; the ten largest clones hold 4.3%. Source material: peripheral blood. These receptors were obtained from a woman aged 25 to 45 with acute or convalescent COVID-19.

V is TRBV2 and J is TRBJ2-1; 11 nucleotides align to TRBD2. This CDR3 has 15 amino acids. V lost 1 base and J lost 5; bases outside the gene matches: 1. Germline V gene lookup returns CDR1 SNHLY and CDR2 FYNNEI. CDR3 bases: TGTGCCAGCAGTGAAGGGACTAGCGGGCACAATGAGCAGTTCTTC. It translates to CASSEGTSGHNEQFF.

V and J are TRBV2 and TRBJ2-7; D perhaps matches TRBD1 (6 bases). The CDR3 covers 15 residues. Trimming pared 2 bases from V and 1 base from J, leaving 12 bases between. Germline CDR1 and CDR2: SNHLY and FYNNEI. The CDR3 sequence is CASSESGQRSYEQYF. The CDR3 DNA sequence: TGTGCCAGCAGTGAAAGTGGACAGCGATCCTACGAGCAGTACTTC.

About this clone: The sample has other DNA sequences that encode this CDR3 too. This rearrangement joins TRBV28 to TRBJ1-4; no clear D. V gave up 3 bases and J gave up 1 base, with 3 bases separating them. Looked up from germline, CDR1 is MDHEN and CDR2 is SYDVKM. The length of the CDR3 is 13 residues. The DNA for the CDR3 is TGTGCCAGCAGTTTTAGAACTAATGAAAAACTGTTTTTT. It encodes CASSFRTNEKLFF.

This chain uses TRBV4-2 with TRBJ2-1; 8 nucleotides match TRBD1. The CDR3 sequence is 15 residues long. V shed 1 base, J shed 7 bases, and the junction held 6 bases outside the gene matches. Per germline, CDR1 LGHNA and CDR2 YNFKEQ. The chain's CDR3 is CASSQGPGGNNEQFF. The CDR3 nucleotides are TGTGCCAGCAGCCAAGGACCAGGGGGCAATAATGAGCAGTTCTTC.

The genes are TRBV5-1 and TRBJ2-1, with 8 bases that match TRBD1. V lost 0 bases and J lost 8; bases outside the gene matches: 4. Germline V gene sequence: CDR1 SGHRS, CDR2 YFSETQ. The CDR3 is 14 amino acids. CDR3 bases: TGCGCCAGCAGCTTGGTAGGACAGGGCCATGAGCAGTTCTTC. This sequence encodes CASSLVGQGHEQFF.

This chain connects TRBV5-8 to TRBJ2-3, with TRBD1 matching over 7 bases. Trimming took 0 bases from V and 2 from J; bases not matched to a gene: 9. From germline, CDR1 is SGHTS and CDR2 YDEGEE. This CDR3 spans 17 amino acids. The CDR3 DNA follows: TGTGCCAGCAGCTTGGGGCAGGGGGTATTTCTCACAGATACGCAGTATTTT. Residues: CASSLGQGVFLTDTQYF.

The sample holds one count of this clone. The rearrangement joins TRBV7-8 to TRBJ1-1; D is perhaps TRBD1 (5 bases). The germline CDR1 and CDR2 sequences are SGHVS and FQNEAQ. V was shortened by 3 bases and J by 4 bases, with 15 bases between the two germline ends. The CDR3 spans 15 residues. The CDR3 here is CASSFGGPKSTEAFF. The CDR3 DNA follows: TGTGCCAGCAGCTTCGGGGGTCCAAAGAGCACTGAAGCTTTCTTT.

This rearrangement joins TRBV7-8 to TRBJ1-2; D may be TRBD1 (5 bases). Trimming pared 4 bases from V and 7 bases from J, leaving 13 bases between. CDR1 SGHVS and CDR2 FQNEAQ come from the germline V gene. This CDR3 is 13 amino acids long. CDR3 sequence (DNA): TGTGCCAGCAGCTCCCAACAGGTAGTTGGCTACACCTTC. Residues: CASSSQQVVGYTF.

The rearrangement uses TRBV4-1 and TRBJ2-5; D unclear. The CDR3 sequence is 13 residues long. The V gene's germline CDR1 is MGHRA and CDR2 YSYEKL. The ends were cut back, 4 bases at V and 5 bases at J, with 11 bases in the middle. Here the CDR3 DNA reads TGCGCCAGCAGCCTAGAAACCGGGGAGACCCAGTACTTC. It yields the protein CASSLETGETQYF.

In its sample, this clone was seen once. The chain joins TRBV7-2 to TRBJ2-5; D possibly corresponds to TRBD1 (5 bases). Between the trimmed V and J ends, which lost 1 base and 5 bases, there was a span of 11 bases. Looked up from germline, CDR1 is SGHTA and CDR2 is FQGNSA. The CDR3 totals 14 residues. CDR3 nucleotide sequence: TGTGCCAGCAGCTTAGGGACACCCCCGGAGACCCAGTACTTC. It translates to CASSLGTPPETQYF.

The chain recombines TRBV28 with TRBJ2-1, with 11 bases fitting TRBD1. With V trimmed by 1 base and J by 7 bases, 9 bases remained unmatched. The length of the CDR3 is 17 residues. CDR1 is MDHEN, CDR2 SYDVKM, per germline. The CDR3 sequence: CASSLFGQGAKVNEQFF. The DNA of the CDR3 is TGTGCCAGCAGTTTATTTGGACAGGGGGCGAAAGTGAATGAGCAGTTCTTC.

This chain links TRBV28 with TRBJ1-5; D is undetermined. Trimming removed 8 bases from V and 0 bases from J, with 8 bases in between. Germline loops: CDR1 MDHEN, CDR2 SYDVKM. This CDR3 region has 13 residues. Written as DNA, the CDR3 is TGTGCCAGCTGCACATATAGCAATCAGCCCCAGCATTTT. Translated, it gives CASCTYSNQPQHF. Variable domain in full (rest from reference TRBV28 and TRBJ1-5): DVKVTQSSRYLVKRTGEKVFLECVQDMDHENMFWYRQDPGLGLRLIYFSYDVKMKEKGDIPEGYSVSREKKERFSLILESASTNQTSMYLCASCTYSNQPQHFGDGTRLSIL.

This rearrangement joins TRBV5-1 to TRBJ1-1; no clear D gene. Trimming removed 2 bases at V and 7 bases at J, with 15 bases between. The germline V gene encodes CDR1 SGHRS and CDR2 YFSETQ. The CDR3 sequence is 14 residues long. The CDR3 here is CASSFTGSNVEAFF. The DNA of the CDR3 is TGCGCCAGCAGCTTTACGGGGTCGAACGTTGAAGCTTTCTTT.

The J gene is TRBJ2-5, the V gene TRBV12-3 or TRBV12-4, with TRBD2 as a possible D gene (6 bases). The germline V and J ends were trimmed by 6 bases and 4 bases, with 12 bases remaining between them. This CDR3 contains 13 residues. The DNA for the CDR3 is TGTGCCAGCAGCCTAGACGGGGGAGAGACCCAGTACTTC. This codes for CASSLDGGETQYF.

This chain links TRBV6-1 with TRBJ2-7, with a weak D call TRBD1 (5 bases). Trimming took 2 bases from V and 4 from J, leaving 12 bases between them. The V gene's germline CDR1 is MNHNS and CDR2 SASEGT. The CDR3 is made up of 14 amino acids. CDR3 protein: CASSEPKGVYEQYF. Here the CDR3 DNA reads TGTGCCAGCAGTGAACCGAAAGGGGTATACGAGCAGTACTTC.

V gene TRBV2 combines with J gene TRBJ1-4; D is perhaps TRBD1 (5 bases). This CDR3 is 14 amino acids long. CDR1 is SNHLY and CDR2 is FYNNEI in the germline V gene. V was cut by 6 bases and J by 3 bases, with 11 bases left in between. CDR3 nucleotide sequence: TGTGCCAGCAGAAGCTGGGGGGCTAATGAAAAACTGTTTTTT. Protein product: CASRSWGANEKLFF.

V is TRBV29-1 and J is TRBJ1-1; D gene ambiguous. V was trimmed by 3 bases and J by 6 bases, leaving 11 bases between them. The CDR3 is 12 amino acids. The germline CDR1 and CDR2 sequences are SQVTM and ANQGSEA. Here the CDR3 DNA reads TGCAGCGTTGATGGCGGGCGCGCTGAAGCTTTCTTT. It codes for CSVDGGRAEAFF.